Presented here are 22 T cell receptor beta chains from one specimen sequenced in a study of shared clonotypes between healthy human individuals. Produced via immunoSEQ multiplex PCR; TCRdb's table is partial and in-frame only. The profile covers about 490,000 clones, with 60% to 80% appearing a single time and around 12% taken by the ten largest. The sample comprised PBMCs. All receptors derive from a woman aged 35 to 49 in good health. Some clones in this sample may be carry-over from other donors' samples.

The chain employs TRBV10-3 and TRBJ1-5; TRBD1 agrees at 9 bases. Germline lookup yields CDR1 ENHRY and CDR2 SYGVKD. The ends lost 8 bases at V and 3 bases at J; junction bases unmatched: 11. The CDR3 covers 16 residues. The CDR3 bases are TGTGCCATCCGGGACAGGGAGCCTCAGATCAATCAGCCCCAGCATTTT. Translation: CAIRDREPQINQPQHF.

This clone was observed a single time. The chain recombines TRBV2 with TRBJ2-3; tentatively, D is TRBD1 or TRBD2 (6 bases each). Germline V gene sequence: CDR1 SNHLY, CDR2 FYNNEI. CDR3 size: 13 residues. With 6 bases removed from V and 6 bases from J, the gap between germline ends came to 13 bases. The CDR3 nucleotides read TGTGCCAGCAGAATAGGAGGGGGGGATACGCAGTATTTT. It is translated as CASRIGGGDTQYF.

The gene calls are TRBV18 and TRBJ1-1; TRBD1 matches 9 bases. With 3 bases clipped from V and 4 bases from J, the junction kept 9 bases outside the gene matches. There are 16 residues in the CDR3. Per germline, CDR1 KGHSH and CDR2 LQKENI. CDR3 in DNA: TGTGCCAGCTCACCCCACCCACCGGACAGGGGCACTGAAGCTTTCTTT. Translating gives CASSPHPPDRGTEAFF.

The CDR3 protein is CASSLAGDFLSSYNEQFF. The CDR3 DNA follows: TGTGCCAGCAGCTTAGCGGGGGACTTTTTGAGCTCCTACAATGAGCAGTTCTTC. This chain uses TRBV7-9 with TRBJ2-1, with D tentatively TRBD2 (6 bases). This CDR3 spans 18 amino acids. V lost 0 bases to trimming and J lost 0 bases, with 15 bases between them. Germline CDR1 reads SEHNR; CDR2 reads FQNEAQ (reference sequence).

The genes are TRBV29-1 and TRBJ2-1; D assignment may be TRBD1 or TRBD2 (5 bases each). The CDR3 sequence is 15 residues long. The germline CDR1 and CDR2 sequences are SQVTM and ANQGSEA. V was clipped by 6 bases and J by 0 bases, with 15 bases between them. CDR3 in DNA: TGCAGCGTAGGACACTTGGGGAGCTCCTACAATGAGCAGTTCTTC. This sequence encodes CSVGHLGSSYNEQFF.

This clone was counted many times. The chain couples TRBV7-2 to TRBJ2-7, with D possibly matching TRBD2 (5 bases). Germline-derived CDR1 and CDR2 are SGHTA and FQGNSA. Trimming took off 5 bases at V and 10 bases at J, with 27 bases between the two ends. This CDR3 region has 16 residues. The CDR3 spells CASSPRPLVSKPEQYF. For the CDR3, the DNA is TGTGCCAGCAGCCCCAGGCCACTAGTTTCGAAACCTGAACAGTACTTC.

The CDR3 DNA is TGTGCCAGCAGTGAAAACAGAGGCACCGGGGAGCTGTTTTTT. It translates to CASSENRGTGELFF. The chain has TRBV2 and TRBJ2-2; D gene uncertain. V was pared by 2 bases and J by 4 bases, with 8 bases between. This CDR3 is 14 amino acids long. The germline V gene has CDR1 SNHLY and CDR2 FYNNEI.

The chain couples TRBV28 to TRBJ1-5; no clear D. CDR3 length: 14 amino acids. V was trimmed by 6 bases and J by 3 bases, leaving 12 bases between them. Germline values: CDR1 MDHEN, CDR2 SYDVKM. CDR3 sequence: CASRSSGSNQPQHF. CDR3 nucleotides: TGTGCCAGCAGAAGTTCCGGGTCCAATCAGCCCCAGCATTTT.

The gene calls are TRBV15 and TRBJ1-4, with D possibly being TRBD1 (6 bases). This CDR3 has 15 residues. Deletions cut 6 bases from V and 8 bases from J, with 19 bases between. CDR1 is LNHNV, CDR2 YYDKDF, per germline (reference sequence). This CDR3 reads CATRPGGPRGEKLFF. As DNA, the CDR3 is TGTGCCACCAGACCGGGGGGGCCCCGAGGAGAAAAACTGTTTTTT.

This clone came up a few times. V usage is TRBV4-3 and J usage is TRBJ2-4; D call uncertain. The CDR3 covers 15 residues. Germline V gives CDR1 LGHNA, CDR2 YSLEER. V lost 0 bases and J 0 bases, leaving 6 bases between the germline ends. This CDR3 reads CASSQDVVAKNIQYF. In DNA form, the CDR3 reads TGCGCCAGCAGCCAAGATGTCGTAGCCAAAAACATTCAGTACTTC.

The chain links TRBV5-6 to TRBJ2-5; weak D call: TRBD2 (5 bases). The CDR3 is made up of 15 amino acids. Germline loops: CDR1 SGHDT, CDR2 YYEEEE. The germline V and J ends were trimmed by 2 bases and 3 bases, with 14 bases remaining between them. The CDR3 DNA sequence: TGTGCCAGCAGCTTACTGAGGGCGCAAGAAGAGACCCAGTACTTC. Translated: CASSLLRAQEETQYF.

On this clone itself: It is likely a read error: a sequence one base away is far more abundant. Other DNA sequences within the sample encode an identical CDR3. The genes are TRBV12-2 and TRBJ2-1; the table calls TRBD2, which could not be checked here. TRBV12-2 has pseudogene status. This CDR3 is built from 17 residues. CDR3 sequence: CASRLGALAGGSDEQFF. The CDR3 DNA follows: TGTGCAAGTCGCTTAGGGGCCCTAGCGGGGGGGAGCGATGAGCAGTTCTTC.

The rearrangement uses TRBV6-6 and TRBJ2-5; 7 nucleotides agree with TRBD1. CDR3 length: 13 amino acids. With 4 bases clipped from V and 7 bases from J, the junction kept 6 bases outside the gene matches. Germline loops: CDR1 MNHNY, CDR2 SVGAGI (reference sequence). As DNA, the CDR3 is TGTGCCAGCAGTTGGGGACAGTCAGGGACCCAGTACTTC. Its translation is CASSWGQSGTQYF.

The chain employs TRBV28 and TRBJ2-5; D is ambiguous. This CDR3 has 12 residues. CDR1 MDHEN and CDR2 SYDVKM come from the germline V gene. Trimming removed 4 bases from V and 7 bases from J, with 10 bases in between. The CDR3 region has the DNA TGTGCCAGCAGTTCCCTAGTTGTGACCCAGTACTTC. This translates into CASSSLVVTQYF.

The chain employs TRBV2 and TRBJ1-2; D gene uncertain. V lost 8 bases, J lost 4 bases, and 11 bases lay in between. CDR1 is SNHLY and CDR2 is FYNNEI in the germline V gene. CDR3 length: 12 amino acids. The DNA for the CDR3 is TGTGCCAGCGAGTGGGAGGGCTATGGCTACACCTTC. It encodes CASEWEGYGYTF.

The chain has TRBV18 and TRBJ1-2; 8 bases are shared with TRBD1. V lost 6 bases and J lost 0; bases outside the gene matches: 15. Germline CDR1 is KGHSH and CDR2 is LQKENI. The length of the CDR3 is 18 residues. The CDR3 bases are TGTGCCAGCTCGTATCGGACAGGGATGGAGACAACTAACTATGGCTACACCTTC. It specifies CASSYRTGMETTNYGYTF.

In the case of this clone: At one boundary the junction diverges from the germline segment, which might be a read error. The V and J genes are TRBV28 and TRBJ1-1; D remains ambiguous. The CDR3 is made up of 12 amino acids. Germline CDR1 MDHEN, CDR2 SYDVKM. DNA of the CDR3: TGTGCCAGCTCTCTGGTAAGGGCTACGGGGATTTTT. It codes for CASSLVRATGIF.

This chain links TRBV7-9 with TRBJ2-1, with TRBD1 matching 11 bases. CDR1 and CDR2 from the germline V gene are SEHNR and FQNEAQ (reference sequence). The CDR3 extends over 16 amino acids. V lost 5 bases and J lost 3; bases outside the gene matches: 6. The CDR3 DNA is TGTGCCAGCAGCCAAAGGACAGGGGGCTTCTACAATGAGCAGTTCTTC. This translates into CASSQRTGGFYNEQFF.

The CDR3 nucleotides are TGCAGCGTTGAAATTGACACAGATACGCAGTATTTT. It specifies CSVEIDTDTQYF. This chain connects TRBV29-1 to TRBJ2-3; D unclear. Germline V gene sequence: CDR1 SQVTM, CDR2 ANQGSEA. V was shortened by 2 bases and J by 2 bases, with 5 bases between the two germline ends. The CDR3 sequence is 12 residues long.

The chain couples TRBV7-6 to TRBJ2-7, with 11 nucleotides matching TRBD2. The V segment lost 4 bases and the J segment 6 bases; nucleotides outside the gene matches: 8. This CDR3 is built from 15 residues. Germline V gene sequence: CDR1 SGHVS, CDR2 FNYEAQ. As DNA, the CDR3 is TGTGCCAGCAGCTCTCCGACTAGCGGGAAAAGCGAGCAGTACTTC. It codes for CASSSPTSGKSEQYF.

V is TRBV28 and J is TRBJ1-1, with 7 bases aligning to TRBD1. With V trimmed by 10 bases and J by 2 bases, 4 bases remained unmatched. Germline V lookup: CDR1 MDHEN, CDR2 SYDVKM. CDR3 length equals 12 residues. CDR3 in amino acids: CATRDSNTEAFF. CDR3 bases: TGTGCCACCCGGGACAGCAACACTGAAGCTTTCTTT.

The chain uses TRBV29-1 and TRBJ2-5, with D perhaps given as TRBD1 or TRBD2 (5 bases each). Germline V gene sequence: CDR1 SQVTM, CDR2 ANQGSEA. Deletions cut 0 bases from V and 7 bases from J, with 18 bases between. The CDR3 has 15 amino acids. The CDR3 spells CSVEEGTSVDGTQYF. The DNA of the CDR3 is TGCAGCGTTGAAGAAGGGACGAGCGTAGACGGGACCCAGTACTTC.